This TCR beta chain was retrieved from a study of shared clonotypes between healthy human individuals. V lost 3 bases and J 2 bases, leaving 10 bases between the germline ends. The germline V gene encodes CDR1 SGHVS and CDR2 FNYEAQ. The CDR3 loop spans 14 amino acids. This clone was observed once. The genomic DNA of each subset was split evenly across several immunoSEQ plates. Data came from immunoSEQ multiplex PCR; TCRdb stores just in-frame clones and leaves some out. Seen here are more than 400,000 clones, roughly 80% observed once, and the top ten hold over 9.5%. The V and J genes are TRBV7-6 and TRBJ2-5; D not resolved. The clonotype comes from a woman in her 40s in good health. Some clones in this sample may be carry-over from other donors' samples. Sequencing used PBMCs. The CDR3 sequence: CASSFSAIQETQYF. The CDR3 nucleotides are TGTGCCAGCAGCTTTTCGGCCATACAAGAGACCCAGTACTTC.